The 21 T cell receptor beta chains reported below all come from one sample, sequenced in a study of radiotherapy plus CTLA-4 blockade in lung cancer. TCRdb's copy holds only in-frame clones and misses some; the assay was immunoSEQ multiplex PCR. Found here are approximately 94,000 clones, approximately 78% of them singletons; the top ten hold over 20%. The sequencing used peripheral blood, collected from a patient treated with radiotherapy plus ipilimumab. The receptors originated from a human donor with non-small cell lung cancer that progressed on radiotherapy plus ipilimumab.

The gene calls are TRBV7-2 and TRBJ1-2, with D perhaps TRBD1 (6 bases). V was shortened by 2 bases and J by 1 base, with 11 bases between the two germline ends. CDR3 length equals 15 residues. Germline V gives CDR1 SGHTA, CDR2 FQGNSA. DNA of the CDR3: TGTGCCAGCAGCTTAAATGGACAGCATAACTATGGCTACACCTTC. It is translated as CASSLNGQHNYGYTF. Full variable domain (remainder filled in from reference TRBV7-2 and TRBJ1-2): GAGVSQSPSNKVTEKGKDVELRCDPISGHTALYWYRQSLGQGLEFLIYFQGNSAPDKSGLPSDRFSAERTGGSVSTLTIQRTQQEDSAVYLCASSLNGQHNYGYTFGSGTRLTVV.

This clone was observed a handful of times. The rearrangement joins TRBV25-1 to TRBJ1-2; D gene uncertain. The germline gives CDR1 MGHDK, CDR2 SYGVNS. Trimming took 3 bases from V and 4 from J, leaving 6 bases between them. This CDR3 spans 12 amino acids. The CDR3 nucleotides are TGTGCCAGCAGTGACACTTTCTATGGCTACACCTTC. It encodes CASSDTFYGYTF.

DNA of the CDR3: TGTGCCAGCCTGCTGGGGAGTGTTAACTATGGCTACACCTTC. Amino acid sequence: CASLLGSVNYGYTF. The V gene is TRBV7-9, the J gene TRBJ1-2; D call uncertain. The CDR3 sequence is 14 residues long. Looked up from germline, CDR1 is SEHNR and CDR2 is FQNEAQ (reference sequence). V shed 8 bases and J shed 1 base, with 14 bases lying between them.

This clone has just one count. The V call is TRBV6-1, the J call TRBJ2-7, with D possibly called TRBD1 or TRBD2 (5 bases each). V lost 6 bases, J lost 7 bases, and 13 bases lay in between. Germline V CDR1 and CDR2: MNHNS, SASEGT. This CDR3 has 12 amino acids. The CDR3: CASRGRGGEQYF. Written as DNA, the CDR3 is TGTGCCAGCAGAGGTAGGGGCGGGGAGCAGTACTTC.

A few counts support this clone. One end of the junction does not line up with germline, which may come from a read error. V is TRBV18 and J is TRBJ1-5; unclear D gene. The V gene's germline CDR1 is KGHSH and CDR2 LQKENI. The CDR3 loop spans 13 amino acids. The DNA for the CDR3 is TGTGCCACCTCAGAAGATAGCAATCAGCCCCAGCATTTT. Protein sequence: CATSEDSNQPQHF.

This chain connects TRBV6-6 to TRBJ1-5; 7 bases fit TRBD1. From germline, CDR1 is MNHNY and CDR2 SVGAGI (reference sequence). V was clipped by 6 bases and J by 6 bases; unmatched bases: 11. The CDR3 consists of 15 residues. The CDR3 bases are TGTGCCAGCAGGGCAGTACAGGGGTCTAGTCAGCCCCAGCATTTT. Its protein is CASRAVQGSSQPQHF.

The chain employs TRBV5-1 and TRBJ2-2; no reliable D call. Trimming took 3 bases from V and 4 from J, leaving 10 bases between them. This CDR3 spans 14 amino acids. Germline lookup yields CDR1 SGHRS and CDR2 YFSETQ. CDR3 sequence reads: CASSSRSGTGELFF. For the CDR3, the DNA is TGCGCCAGCAGCTCGAGGTCGGGCACCGGGGAGCTGTTTTTT.

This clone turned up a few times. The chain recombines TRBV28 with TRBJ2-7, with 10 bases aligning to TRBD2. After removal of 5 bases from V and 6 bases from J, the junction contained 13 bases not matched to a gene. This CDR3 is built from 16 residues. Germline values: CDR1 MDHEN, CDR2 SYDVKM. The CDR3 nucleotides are TGTGCCAGCAGTCCCACCGCTAGCGGGAGTTGGGGCGAGCAGTACTTC. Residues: CASSPTASGSWGEQYF.

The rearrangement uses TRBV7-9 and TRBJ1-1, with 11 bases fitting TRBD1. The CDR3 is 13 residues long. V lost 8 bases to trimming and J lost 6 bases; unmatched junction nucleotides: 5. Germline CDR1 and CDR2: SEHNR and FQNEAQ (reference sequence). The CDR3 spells CASGGDRGSEAFF. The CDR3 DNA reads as TGTGCCAGCGGTGGGGACAGGGGGTCTGAAGCTTTCTTT.

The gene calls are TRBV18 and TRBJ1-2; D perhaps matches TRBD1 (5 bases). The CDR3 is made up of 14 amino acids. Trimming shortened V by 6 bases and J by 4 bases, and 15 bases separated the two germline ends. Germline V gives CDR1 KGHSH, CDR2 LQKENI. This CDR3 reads CASSEGGDPYGYTF. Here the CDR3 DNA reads TGTGCCAGCTCCGAGGGAGGGGATCCCTATGGCTACACCTTC.

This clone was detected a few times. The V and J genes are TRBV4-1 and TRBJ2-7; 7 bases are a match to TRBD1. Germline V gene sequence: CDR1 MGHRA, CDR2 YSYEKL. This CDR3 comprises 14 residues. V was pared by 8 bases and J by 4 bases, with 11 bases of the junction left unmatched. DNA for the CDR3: TGCGCCAGCGCCCCCCGGGACAGAGATTACGAGCAGTACTTC. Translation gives CASAPRDRDYEQYF.

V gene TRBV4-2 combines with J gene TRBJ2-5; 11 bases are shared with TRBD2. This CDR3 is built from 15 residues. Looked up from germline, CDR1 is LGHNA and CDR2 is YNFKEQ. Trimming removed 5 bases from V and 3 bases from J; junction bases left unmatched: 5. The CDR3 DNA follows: TGTGCCAGCAGCTATAGCGGGAGGGCCGAAGAGACCCAGTACTTC. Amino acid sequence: CASSYSGRAEETQYF.

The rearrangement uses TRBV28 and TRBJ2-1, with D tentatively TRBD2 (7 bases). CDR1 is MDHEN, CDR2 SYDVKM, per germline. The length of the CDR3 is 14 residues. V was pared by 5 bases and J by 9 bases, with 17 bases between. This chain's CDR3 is CASSPPRGAVEQFF. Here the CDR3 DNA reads TGTGCCAGCAGTCCCCCCCGGGGGGCGGTTGAGCAGTTCTTC.

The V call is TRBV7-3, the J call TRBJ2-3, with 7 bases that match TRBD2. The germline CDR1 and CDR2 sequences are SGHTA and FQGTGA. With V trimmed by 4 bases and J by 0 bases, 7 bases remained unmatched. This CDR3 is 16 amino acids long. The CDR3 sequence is CASSSAPGGSTDTQYF. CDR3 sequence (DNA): TGTGCCAGCAGCTCCGCACCGGGGGGTAGCACAGATACGCAGTATTTT.

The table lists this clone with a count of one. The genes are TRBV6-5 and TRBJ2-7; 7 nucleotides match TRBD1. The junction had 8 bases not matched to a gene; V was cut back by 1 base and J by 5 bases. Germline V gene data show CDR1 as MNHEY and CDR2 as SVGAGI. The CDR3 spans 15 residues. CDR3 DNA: TGTGCCAGCAGTTACTTCGTCGCGACAGGGAACGAGCAGTACTTC. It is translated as CASSYFVATGNEQYF.

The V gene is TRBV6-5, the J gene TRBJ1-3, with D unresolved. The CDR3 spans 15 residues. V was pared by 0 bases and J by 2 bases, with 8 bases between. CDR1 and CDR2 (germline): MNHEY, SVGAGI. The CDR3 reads CASSYSGLPGNTIYF. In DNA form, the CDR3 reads TGTGCCAGCAGTTACTCAGGTCTCCCTGGAAACACCATATATTTT.

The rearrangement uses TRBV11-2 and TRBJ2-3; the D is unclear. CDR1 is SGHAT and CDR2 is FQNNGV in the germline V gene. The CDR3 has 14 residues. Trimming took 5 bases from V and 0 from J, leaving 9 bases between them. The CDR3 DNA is TGTGCCAGCAGCACTATACCTAGCACAGATACGCAGTATTTT. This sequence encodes CASSTIPSTDTQYF.

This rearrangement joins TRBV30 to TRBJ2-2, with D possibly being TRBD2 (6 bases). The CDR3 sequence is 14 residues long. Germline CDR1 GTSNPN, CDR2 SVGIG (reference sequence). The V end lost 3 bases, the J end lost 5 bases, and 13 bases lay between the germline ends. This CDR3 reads CAWSGGPKTGELFF. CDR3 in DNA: TGTGCCTGGAGCGGAGGGCCTAAGACCGGGGAGCTGTTTTTT.

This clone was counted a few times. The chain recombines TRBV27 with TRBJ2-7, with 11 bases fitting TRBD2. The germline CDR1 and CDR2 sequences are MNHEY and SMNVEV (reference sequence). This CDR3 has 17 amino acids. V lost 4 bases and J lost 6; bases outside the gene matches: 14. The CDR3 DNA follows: TGTGCCAGCAGTTCCTTCGGAGGCCGACTAGCGGGAAGCGAGCAGTACTTC. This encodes CASSSFGGRLAGSEQYF.

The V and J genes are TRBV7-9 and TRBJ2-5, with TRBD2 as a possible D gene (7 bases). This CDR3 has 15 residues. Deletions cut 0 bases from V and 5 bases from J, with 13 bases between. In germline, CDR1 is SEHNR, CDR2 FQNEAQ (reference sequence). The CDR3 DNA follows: TGTGCCAGCAGCTTAGCTGGCGGGGGCATCGAGACCCAGTACTTC. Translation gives CASSLAGGGIETQYF.

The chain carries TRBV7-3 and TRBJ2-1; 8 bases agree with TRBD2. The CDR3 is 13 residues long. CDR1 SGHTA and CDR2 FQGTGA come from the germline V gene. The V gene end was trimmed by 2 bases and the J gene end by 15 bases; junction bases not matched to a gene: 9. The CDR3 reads CASSLAPAGVSFF. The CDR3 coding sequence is TGTGCCAGCAGCTTAGCCCCAGCGGGAGTTTCGTTCTTC.